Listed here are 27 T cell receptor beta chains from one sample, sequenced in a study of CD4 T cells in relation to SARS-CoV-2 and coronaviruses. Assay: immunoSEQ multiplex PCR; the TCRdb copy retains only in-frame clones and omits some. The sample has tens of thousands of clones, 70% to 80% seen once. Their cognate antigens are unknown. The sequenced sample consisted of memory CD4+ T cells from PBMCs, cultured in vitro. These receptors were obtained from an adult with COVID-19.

CDR3 DNA sequence: TGTGCCAGCAGCCCACACGGAGCTAATGAAAAACTGTTTTTT. This codes for CASSPHGANEKLFF. This chain connects TRBV9 to TRBJ1-4; D not resolved. V gave up 4 bases and J gave up 3 bases, with 10 bases separating them. The CDR3 totals 14 residues. Germline V gene lookup returns CDR1 SGDLS and CDR2 YYNGEE.

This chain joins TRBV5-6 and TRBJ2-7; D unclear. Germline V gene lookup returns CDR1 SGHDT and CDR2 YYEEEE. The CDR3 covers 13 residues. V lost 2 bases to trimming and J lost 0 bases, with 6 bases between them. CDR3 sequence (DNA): TGTGCCAGCAGCTTATTCAGCTCCTACGAGCAGTACTTC. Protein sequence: CASSLFSSYEQYF.

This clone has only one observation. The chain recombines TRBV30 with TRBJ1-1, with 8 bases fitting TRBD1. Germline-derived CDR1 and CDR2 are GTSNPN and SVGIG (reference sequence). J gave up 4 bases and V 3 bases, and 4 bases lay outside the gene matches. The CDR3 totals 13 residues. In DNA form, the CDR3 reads TGTGCCTGGAGACAGGGGGAAGCCACTGAAGCTTTCTTT. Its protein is CAWRQGEATEAFF. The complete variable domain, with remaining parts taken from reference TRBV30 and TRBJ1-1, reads SQTIHQWPATLVQPVGSPLSLECTVEGTSNPNLYWYRQAAGRGLQLLFYSVGIGQISSEVPQNLSASRPQDRQFILSSKKLLLSDSGFYLCAWRQGEATEAFFGQGTRLTVV.

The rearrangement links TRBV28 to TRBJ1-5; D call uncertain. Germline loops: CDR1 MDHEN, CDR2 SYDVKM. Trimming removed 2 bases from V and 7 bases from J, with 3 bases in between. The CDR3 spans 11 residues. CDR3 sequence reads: CASSLRQPQHF. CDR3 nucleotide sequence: TGTGCCAGCAGTTTACGCCAGCCCCAGCATTTT.

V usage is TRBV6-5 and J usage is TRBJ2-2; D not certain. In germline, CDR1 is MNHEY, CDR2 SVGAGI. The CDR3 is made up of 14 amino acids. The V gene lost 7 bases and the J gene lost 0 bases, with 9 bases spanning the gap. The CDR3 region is CASTRTANTGELFF. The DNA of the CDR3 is TGTGCCAGCACACGGACCGCGAACACCGGGGAGCTGTTTTTT.

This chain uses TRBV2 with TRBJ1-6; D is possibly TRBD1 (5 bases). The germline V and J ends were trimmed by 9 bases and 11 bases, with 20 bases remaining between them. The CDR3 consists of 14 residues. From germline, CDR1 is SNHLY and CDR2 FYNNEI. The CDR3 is CARRTGTSGAPLHF. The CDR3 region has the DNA TGTGCCAGGCGAACCGGGACCTCCGGGGCACCCCTCCACTTT. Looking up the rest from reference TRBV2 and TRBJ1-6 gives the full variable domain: EPEVTQTPSHQVTQMGQEVILRCVPISNHLYFYWYRQILGQKVEFLVSFYNNEISEKSEIFDDQFSVERPDGSNFTLKIRSTKLEDSAMYFCARRTGTSGAPLHFGNGTRLTVT.

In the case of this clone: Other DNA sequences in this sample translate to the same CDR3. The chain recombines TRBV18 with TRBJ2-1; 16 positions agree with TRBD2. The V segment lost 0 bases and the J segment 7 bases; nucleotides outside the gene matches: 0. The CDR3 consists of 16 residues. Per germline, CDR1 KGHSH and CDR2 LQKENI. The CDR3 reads CASSPPGLAGGNEQFF. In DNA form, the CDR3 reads TGTGCCAGCTCACCACCGGGACTAGCGGGAGGGAATGAGCAGTTCTTC.

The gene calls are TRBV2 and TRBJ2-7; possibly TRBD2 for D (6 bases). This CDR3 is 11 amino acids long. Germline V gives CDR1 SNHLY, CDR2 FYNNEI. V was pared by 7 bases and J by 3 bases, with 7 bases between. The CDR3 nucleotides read TGTGCCAGCAAAGCGGGCTACGAGCAGTACTTC. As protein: CASKAGYEQYF.

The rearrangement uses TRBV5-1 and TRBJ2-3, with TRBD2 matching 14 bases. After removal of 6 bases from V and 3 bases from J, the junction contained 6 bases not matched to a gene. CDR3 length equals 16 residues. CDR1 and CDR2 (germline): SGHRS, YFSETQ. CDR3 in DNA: TGCGCCAGCACCGAACGACTAGCGGGAGGGACAGATACGCAGTATTTT. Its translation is CASTERLAGGTDTQYF.

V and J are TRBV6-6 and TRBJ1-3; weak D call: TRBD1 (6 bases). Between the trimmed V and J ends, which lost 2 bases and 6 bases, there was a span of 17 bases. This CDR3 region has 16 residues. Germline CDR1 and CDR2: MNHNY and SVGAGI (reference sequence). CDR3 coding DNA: TGTGCCAGCAGTTACCGTACTACGGGGGGCATAAACACCATATATTTT. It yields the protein CASSYRTTGGINTIYF.

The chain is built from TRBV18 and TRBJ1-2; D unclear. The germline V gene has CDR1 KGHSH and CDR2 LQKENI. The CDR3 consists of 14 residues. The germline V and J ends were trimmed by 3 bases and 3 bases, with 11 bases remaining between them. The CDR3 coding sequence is TGTGCCAGCTCACCGTCCCTTTGGGACTATGGCTACACCTTC. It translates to CASSPSLWDYGYTF.

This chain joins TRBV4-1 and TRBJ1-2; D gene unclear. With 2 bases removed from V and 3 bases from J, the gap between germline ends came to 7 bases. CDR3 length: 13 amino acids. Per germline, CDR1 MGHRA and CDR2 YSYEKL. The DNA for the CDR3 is TGCGCCAGCAGCCAACGGGCGGACTATGGCTACACCTTC. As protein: CASSQRADYGYTF.

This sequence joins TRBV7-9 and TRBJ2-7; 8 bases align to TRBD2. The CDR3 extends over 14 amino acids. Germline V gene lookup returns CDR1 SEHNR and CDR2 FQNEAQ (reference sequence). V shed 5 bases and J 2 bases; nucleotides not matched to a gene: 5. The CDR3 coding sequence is TGTGCCAGCAGCCGTAGCGGGATAACCTACGAGCAGTACTTC. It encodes CASSRSGITYEQYF.

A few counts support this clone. The CDR3 DNA is TGCAGCGTTGTGGACGGCACTTACAATGAGCAGTTCTTC. This encodes CSVVDGTYNEQFF. The V call is TRBV29-1, the J call TRBJ2-1; D not certain. The germline gives CDR1 SQVTM, CDR2 ANQGSEA. The V end was cut by 4 bases, the J end by 4 bases, with 11 bases between. CDR3 length: 13 residues.

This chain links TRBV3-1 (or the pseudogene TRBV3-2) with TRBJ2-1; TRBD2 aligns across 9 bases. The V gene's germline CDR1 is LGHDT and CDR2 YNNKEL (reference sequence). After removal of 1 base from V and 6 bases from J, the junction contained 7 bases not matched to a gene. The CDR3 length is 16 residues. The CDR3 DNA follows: TGTGCCAGCAGCCAAGGTCTAGCGGGACCTAGCAATGAGCAGTTCTTC. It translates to CASSQGLAGPSNEQFF.

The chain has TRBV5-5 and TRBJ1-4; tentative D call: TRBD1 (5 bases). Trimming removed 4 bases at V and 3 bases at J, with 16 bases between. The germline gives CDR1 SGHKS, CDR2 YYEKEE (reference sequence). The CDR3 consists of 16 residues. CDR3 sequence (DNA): TGTGCCAGCAGCGGACGACCTCAGGGCGCTAATGAAAAACTGTTTTTT. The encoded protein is CASSGRPQGANEKLFF.

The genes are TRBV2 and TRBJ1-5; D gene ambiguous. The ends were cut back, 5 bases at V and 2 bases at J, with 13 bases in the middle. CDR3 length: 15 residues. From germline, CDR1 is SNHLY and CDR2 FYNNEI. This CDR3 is CASSPRWSGNQPQHF. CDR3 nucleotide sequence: TGTGCCAGCAGTCCTAGGTGGTCCGGCAATCAGCCCCAGCATTTT. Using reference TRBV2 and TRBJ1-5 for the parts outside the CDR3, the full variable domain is EPEVTQTPSHQVTQMGQEVILRCVPISNHLYFYWYRQILGQKVEFLVSFYNNEISEKSEIFDDQFSVERPDGSNFTLKIRSTKLEDSAMYFCASSPRWSGNQPQHFGDGTRLSIL.

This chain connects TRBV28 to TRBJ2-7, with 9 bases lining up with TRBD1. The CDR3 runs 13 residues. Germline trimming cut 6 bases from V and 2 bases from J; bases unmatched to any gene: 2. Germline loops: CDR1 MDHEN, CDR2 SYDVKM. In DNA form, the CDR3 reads TGTGCCAGCAGGGGGACAGGGACCTACGAGCAGTACTTC. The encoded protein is CASRGTGTYEQYF.

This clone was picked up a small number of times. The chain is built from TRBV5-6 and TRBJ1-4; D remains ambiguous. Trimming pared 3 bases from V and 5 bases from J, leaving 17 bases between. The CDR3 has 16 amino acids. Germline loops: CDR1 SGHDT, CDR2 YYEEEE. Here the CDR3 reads CASSYTGSGYNEKLFF. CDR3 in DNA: TGTGCCAGCAGCTATACGGGCTCGGGATACAATGAAAAACTGTTTTTT.

The CDR3, as DNA: TGTGCCAGCAGCTTGGGACAGAACTACGAGCAGTACTTC. Translating it yields CASSLGQNYEQYF. This sequence joins TRBV7-9 and TRBJ2-7; TRBD1 matches at 7 bases. The CDR3 has 13 amino acids. Germline-derived CDR1 and CDR2 are SEHNR and FQNEAQ (reference sequence). Losses at the gene ends were 3 bases for V and 3 bases for J; bases not matched to a gene: 2.

The CDR3 here is CASSADIGNQPQHF. The CDR3 region has the DNA TGTGCCAGCAGCGCGGACATCGGCAATCAGCCCCAGCATTTT. J is TRBJ1-5 and V is TRBV7-8; D perhaps matches TRBD1 (5 bases). Germline CDR1 is SGHVS and CDR2 is FQNEAQ. The V gene lost 5 bases and the J gene lost 2 bases, with 10 bases spanning the gap. The CDR3 length is 14 residues.

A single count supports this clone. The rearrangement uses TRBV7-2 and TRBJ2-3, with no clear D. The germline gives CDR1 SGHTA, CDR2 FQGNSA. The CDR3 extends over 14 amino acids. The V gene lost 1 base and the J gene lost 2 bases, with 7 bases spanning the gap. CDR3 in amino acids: CASSLDRYTDTQYF. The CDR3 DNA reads TGTGCCAGCAGCTTAGATAGATACACAGATACGCAGTATTTT.

CDR3 coding DNA: TGTGCCAGCAGCCAAGTGGGCGAGACCCAGTACTTC. The encoded protein is CASSQVGETQYF. The chain combines TRBV3-1 (or the pseudogene TRBV3-2) with TRBJ2-5; D gene uncertain. This CDR3 has 12 residues. V was clipped by 1 base and J by 5 bases, with 5 bases between them. The germline gives CDR1 LGHDT, CDR2 YNNKEL (reference sequence).

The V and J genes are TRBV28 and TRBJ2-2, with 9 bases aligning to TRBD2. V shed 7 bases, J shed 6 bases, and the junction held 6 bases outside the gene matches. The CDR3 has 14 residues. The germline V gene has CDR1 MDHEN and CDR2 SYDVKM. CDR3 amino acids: CASNAGGRAGELFF. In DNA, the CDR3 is TGTGCCAGCAACGCGGGAGGGCGGGCCGGGGAGCTGTTTTTT.

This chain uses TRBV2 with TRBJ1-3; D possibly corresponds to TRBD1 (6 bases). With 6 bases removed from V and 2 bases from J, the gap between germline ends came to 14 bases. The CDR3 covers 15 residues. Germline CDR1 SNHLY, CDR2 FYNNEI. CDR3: CASSRHGQTGNTIYF. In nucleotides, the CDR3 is TGTGCCAGCAGCCGACACGGACAGACTGGAAACACCATATATTTT. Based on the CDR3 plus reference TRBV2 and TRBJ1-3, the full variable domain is EPEVTQTPSHQVTQMGQEVILRCVPISNHLYFYWYRQILGQKVEFLVSFYNNEISEKSEIFDDQFSVERPDGSNFTLKIRSTKLEDSAMYFCASSRHGQTGNTIYFGEGSWLTVV.

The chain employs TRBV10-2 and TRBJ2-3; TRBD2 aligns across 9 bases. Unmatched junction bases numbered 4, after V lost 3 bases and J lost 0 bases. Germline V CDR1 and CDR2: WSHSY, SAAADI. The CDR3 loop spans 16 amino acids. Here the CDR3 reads CASSDLAGLSTDTQYF. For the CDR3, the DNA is TGCGCCAGCAGTGATCTAGCGGGATTAAGCACAGATACGCAGTATTTT.

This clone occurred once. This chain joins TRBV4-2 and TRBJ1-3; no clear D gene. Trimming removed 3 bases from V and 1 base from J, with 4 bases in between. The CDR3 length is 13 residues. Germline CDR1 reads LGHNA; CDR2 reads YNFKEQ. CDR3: CASSHYSGNTIYF. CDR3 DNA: TGTGCCAGCAGCCATTATTCTGGAAACACCATATATTTT.